The 24 T cell receptor delta chains below were found in one sample sequenced in a study of Vδ1+ human thymocytes (dated 2018 in TCRdb). General findings and caveats noted by the study authors: Thymic TRG and TRD repertoires appeared highly polyclonal with Gaussian CDR3 length distributions, unlike oligoclonal peripheral blood repertoires.

Their target antigens are unknown. For sequencing, an Illumina MiSeq was employed. RNA extraction was performed with the RNeasy mini kit, and reverse transcription was done with Superscript III. CDR3 amplicons were produced by multiplex PCR using pooled V-gene forward primers and a constant-region reverse primer with Illumina adaptor overhangs. TCRdb called clones afresh from the public reads with CATT; identical DNA rows were later merged. The sample table records tens of thousands of delta-chain clones; 15% to 20% of these occur just once. The ten largest clones represent under 0.6% of the sample. The sequencing input was Vdelta1+ gamma-delta thymocytes from the thymus. The cell subset or site label here, explained by the study, means: FACS-sorted CD3+ TCRalphabeta- TCRVdelta1+ TCRVdelta2- thymocytes. These receptors originate from a boy under two years old who had congenital heart surgery.

This clone has more than one count but fewer than ten. The chain uses TRDV1 and TRDJ1, with 10 nucleotides matching TRDD3. V gave up 5 bases and J gave up 0 bases; unmatched junction bases: 15. The germline CDR1 and CDR2 sequences are TSWWSYY and QGS. CDR3 length: 19 amino acids. CDR3 DNA sequence: TGTGCTCTTGGGCAAATTCCTCGCACTGGGGGATTGTACACCGATAAACTCATCTTT. This sequence encodes CALGQIPRTGGLYTDKLIF.

This clone showed up just a few times. The chain joins TRDV1 to TRDJ1; 7 bases are shared with TRDD3. J was trimmed by 2 bases and V by 1 base; bases with no gene match: 7. The CDR3 extends over 16 amino acids. Germline V gives CDR1 TSWWSYY, CDR2 QGS. DNA of the CDR3: TGTGCTCTTGGGGAACGGTATGGATACGGGACCGATAAACTCATCTTT. Translated, it gives CALGERYGYGTDKLIF.

This clone was counted between two and nine times. V gene TRDV1 combines with J gene TRDJ1, with 11 nucleotides matching TRDD3. CDR1 is TSWWSYY and CDR2 is QGS in the germline V gene. V trimming: 2 bases; J trimming: 0 bases; junction bases outside the gene matches: 14. CDR3 length equals 20 residues. This CDR3 reads CALGEGPGWGILLNTDKLIF. DNA of the CDR3: TGTGCTCTTGGGGAAGGCCCCGGCTGGGGGATACTCCTGAACACCGATAAACTCATCTTT.

The chain is built from TRDV1 and TRDJ1; D is unclear. The V end lost 7 bases, the J end lost 0 bases, and 18 bases lay between the germline ends. The CDR3 covers 16 residues. CDR1 TSWWSYY and CDR2 QGS come from the germline V gene. CDR3 coding DNA: TGTGCTCTTGCGCTACCAACCGGGGCCTACACCGATAAACTCATCTTT. Translated, it gives CALALPTGAYTDKLIF.

V usage is TRDV1 and J usage is TRDJ1, with 8 bases matching TRDD3. After removal of 2 bases from V and 1 base from J, the junction contained 12 bases not matched to a gene. Germline-derived CDR1 and CDR2 are TSWWSYY and QGS. The CDR3 sequence is 18 residues long. The DNA for the CDR3 is TGTGCTCTTGGGGAAAAGGATAACTACTGGGGGCTCACCGATAAACTCATCTTT. This translates into CALGEKDNYWGLTDKLIF.

This clone was found a few times. Relative to the germline gene, one junction end is altered; a read error may explain this. The rearrangement joins TRDV1 to TRDJ1; D not resolved. This CDR3 has 18 residues. Germline V gives CDR1 TSWWSYY, CDR2 QGS. For the CDR3, the DNA is TGTGCTCTTGAGGAACTCTATTCCGATTTTGGGTACACCGATAAACTCATCTTT. Protein sequence: CALEELYSDFGYTDKLIF.

The genes are TRDV1 and TRDJ1; TRDD3 agrees at 9 bases. Germline loops: CDR1 TSWWSYY, CDR2 QGS. The J segment lost 7 bases and the V segment lost 0 bases, leaving 12 bases of the junction unmatched. The CDR3 is 17 residues long. CDR3 loop: CALGELHATGGVLKLIF. The CDR3 region has the DNA TGTGCTCTTGGGGAACTACATGCTACTGGGGGAGTACTTAAACTCATCTTT.

The chain is built from TRDV1 and TRDJ1; 13 bases are a match to TRDD3. The CDR3 spans 26 residues. The germline gives CDR1 TSWWSYY, CDR2 QGS. Trimming removed 0 bases from V and 0 bases from J; junction bases left unmatched: 28. The CDR3 region is CALGELAGPFHRYWGIREGDTDKLIF. The CDR3 region has the DNA TGTGCTCTTGGGGAACTTGCGGGACCCTTCCACCGATACTGGGGGATACGGGAAGGGGACACCGATAAACTCATCTTT.

The chain recombines TRDV1 with TRDJ1, with D unresolved. V was trimmed by 1 base and J by 0 bases, leaving 18 bases between them. CDR3 length equals 18 residues. The germline V gene has CDR1 TSWWSYY and CDR2 QGS. The CDR3 DNA sequence: TGTGCTCTTGGGGAACGGGCGGGCGTACTCCCATACACCGATAAACTCATCTTT. Its protein product is CALGERAGVLPYTDKLIF.

At least ten counts were recorded for this clone. The chain is built from TRAV29/DV5 and TRDJ1; D is unclear. The V gene's germline CDR1 is NSMFDY and CDR2 ISSIKDK. The CDR3 extends over 12 amino acids. V lost 7 bases and J 1 base, leaving 11 bases between the germline ends. The CDR3 region has the DNA TGTGCACCCTCGCCCTTCACCGATAAACTCATCTTT. The encoded protein is CAPSPFTDKLIF.

This clone appeared a few times. This chain connects TRDV1 to TRDJ1; 7 bases agree with TRDD3. CDR1 is TSWWSYY, CDR2 QGS, per germline. The CDR3 is made up of 22 amino acids. The V gene end was trimmed by 2 bases and the J gene end by 0 bases; junction bases not matched to a gene: 24. CDR3 sequence reads: CALGEFCLSGSYWGLYTDKLIF. As DNA, the CDR3 is TGTGCTCTTGGGGAATTCTGCCTCAGCGGGTCGTACTGGGGATTGTACACCGATAAACTCATCTTT.

The J gene is TRDJ1, the V gene TRDV1, with TRDD3 identical over 8 bases. The CDR3 loop spans 23 amino acids. The germline V gene has CDR1 TSWWSYY and CDR2 QGS. The trim removed 1 base at V and 8 bases at J, leaving 33 bases unmatched. The DNA for the CDR3 is TGTGCTCTTGGGGAACCTAAAGTATCCCCAAAAGGTCTGGGGGACTTTTTCTCGGAGAAACTCATCTTT. Translating gives CALGEPKVSPKGLGDFFSEKLIF.

This clone was seen a handful of times. The V and J genes are TRDV1 and TRDJ1; 10 bases are a match to TRDD3. The germline V gene has CDR1 TSWWSYY and CDR2 QGS. This CDR3 has 19 amino acids. The V and J ends lost 0 bases and 2 bases, in that order; junction bases with no gene match: 12. DNA of the CDR3: TGTGCTCTTGGGGAACTAGGGGACGACTGGGGGATTTTGACCGATAAACTCATCTTT. The encoded protein is CALGELGDDWGILTDKLIF.

This clone was recorded a few times. The chain employs TRDV1 and TRDJ1, with 13 bases lining up with TRDD3. CDR1 and CDR2 (germline): TSWWSYY, QGS. With 2 bases clipped from V and 9 bases from J, the junction kept 15 bases outside the gene matches. The CDR3 is 18 amino acids. The CDR3 spells CALGESSFLLGDTDQLIF. In DNA form, the CDR3 reads TGTGCTCTTGGGGAAAGTTCCTTCCTACTGGGGGATACGGATCAACTCATCTTT.

The genes are TRDV1 and TRDJ1; 7 bases align to TRDD3. CDR3 length equals 22 residues. Germline values: CDR1 TSWWSYY, CDR2 QGS. The V segment lost 2 bases and the J segment 1 base; nucleotides outside the gene matches: 25. This CDR3 is CALGEFTTLPGVGGESTDKLIF. DNA of the CDR3: TGTGCTCTTGGGGAATTCACTACGTTGCCGGGGGTTGGGGGAGAAAGCACCGATAAACTCATCTTT.

This clone has only a few counts. This chain connects TRDV1 to TRDJ1, with TRDD3 as a possible D gene (6 bases). Germline V gene sequence: CDR1 TSWWSYY, CDR2 QGS. The CDR3 spans 18 residues. Trimming took off 1 base at V and 1 base at J, with 19 bases between the two ends. The CDR3 sequence is CALGERGGPLSRTDKLIF. CDR3 sequence (DNA): TGTGCTCTTGGGGAACGAGGGGGACCCTTGTCTCGCACCGATAAACTCATCTTT.

The chain uses TRDV1 and TRDJ1; D unclear. Per the germline V gene, CDR1 is TSWWSYY and CDR2 is QGS. CDR3 length: 20 amino acids. Trimming took off 4 bases at V and 0 bases at J, with 27 bases between the two ends. The CDR3 sequence is CALGAPHRASGQNHTDKLIF. In DNA, the CDR3 is TGTGCTCTTGGGGCCCCACATCGGGCATCGGGTCAAAACCACACCGATAAACTCATCTTT.

This clone was found a few times. The chain recombines TRDV1 with TRDJ1; 12 bases match TRDD3. Unmatched junction bases numbered 16, after V lost 1 base and J lost 7 bases. CDR3 size: 19 residues. CDR1 and CDR2 from the germline V gene are TSWWSYY and QGS. In DNA form, the CDR3 reads TGTGCTCTTGGGGAACCGAGCCTAGGACTGGGGGATACCCGGGCTAAACTCATCTTT. Its protein is CALGEPSLGLGDTRAKLIF.

The V gene is TRDV1, the J gene TRDJ1; 11 nucleotides line up with TRDD3. CDR3 length equals 23 residues. V lost 8 bases, J lost 0 bases, and 29 bases stayed unmatched. CDR1 is TSWWSYY, CDR2 QGS, per germline. CDR3 nucleotides: TGTGCTCTTTTTCCGGGGCTACGTGACTATTGGGGGATACGGGTAGTGTACACCGATAAACTCATCTTT. Its protein is CALFPGLRDYWGIRVVYTDKLIF.

This chain links TRDV1 with TRDJ1; 10 bases are a match to TRDD3. Germline V gene data show CDR1 as TSWWSYY and CDR2 as QGS. The CDR3 is made up of 21 amino acids. Losses at the gene ends were 3 bases for V and 0 bases for J; bases not matched to a gene: 19. DNA of the CDR3: TGTGCTCTTGGGGATGCTTCTTGTTACTGGGGGATTCGTCCGTACACCGATAAACTCATCTTT. Its translation is CALGDASCYWGIRPYTDKLIF.

The chain couples TRDV1 to TRDJ1, with 13 bases matching TRDD3. This CDR3 region has 28 residues. Per germline, CDR1 TSWWSYY and CDR2 QGS. V was clipped by 2 bases and J by 3 bases; unmatched bases: 39. The chain's CDR3 is CALGESAILFLRITLGDTRFPKADKLIF. The CDR3 nucleotides read TGTGCTCTTGGGGAATCCGCTATCCTATTCCTACGGATAACACTGGGGGATACGCGTTTTCCTAAGGCCGATAAACTCATCTTT.

The J gene is TRDJ1, the V gene TRDV1; D not resolved. The CDR3 is made up of 17 amino acids. Germline V lookup: CDR1 TSWWSYY, CDR2 QGS. Trimming shortened V by 6 bases and J by 0 bases, and 20 bases separated the two germline ends. The CDR3: CALGDLRLLLYTDKLIF. DNA for the CDR3: TGTGCTCTTGGCGACTTACGTCTACTCCTCTACACCGATAAACTCATCTTT.

J is TRDJ1 and V is TRDV1, with no clear D. The CDR3 totals 16 residues. Germline V CDR1 and CDR2: TSWWSYY, QGS. Trimming took off 4 bases at V and 0 bases at J, with 15 bases between the two ends. The CDR3 loop reads CALGAPSLKYTDKLIF. The DNA of the CDR3 is TGTGCTCTTGGGGCCCCGTCTTTGAAGTACACCGATAAACTCATCTTT.

This clone has more than one count but fewer than ten. This sequence joins TRDV1 and TRDJ1; 7 bases align to TRDD3. V gave up 0 bases and J gave up 0 bases; unmatched junction bases: 19. The CDR3 length is 21 residues. Per the germline V gene, CDR1 is TSWWSYY and CDR2 is QGS. The CDR3 reads CALGELTSLYWGPTYTDKLIF. The CDR3 nucleotides are TGTGCTCTTGGGGAACTAACTTCCCTTTACTGGGGACCGACTTACACCGATAAACTCATCTTT.